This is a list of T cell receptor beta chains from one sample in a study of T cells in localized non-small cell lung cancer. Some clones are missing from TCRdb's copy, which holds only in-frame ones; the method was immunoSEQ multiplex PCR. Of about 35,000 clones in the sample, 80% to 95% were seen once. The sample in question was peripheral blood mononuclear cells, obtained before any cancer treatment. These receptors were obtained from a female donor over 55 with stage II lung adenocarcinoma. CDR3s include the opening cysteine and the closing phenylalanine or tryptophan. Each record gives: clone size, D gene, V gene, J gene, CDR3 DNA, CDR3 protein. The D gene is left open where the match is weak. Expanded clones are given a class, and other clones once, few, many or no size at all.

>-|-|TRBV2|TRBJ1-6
TGTGCCAGCTTACCGGGTTTAGACAGGTCCAATTCACCCCTCCACTTT
CASLPGLDRSNSPLHF
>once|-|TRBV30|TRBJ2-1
TGTGCCTGTGACCTTACAGGGACTTCCTCGGGGAATGAGCAGTTCTTC
CACDLTGTSSGNEQFF
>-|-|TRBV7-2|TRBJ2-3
TGTGCCAGCAGCGCCCAAAACACAGATACGCAGTATTTT
CASSAQNTDTQYF
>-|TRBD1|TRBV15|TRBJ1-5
TGTGCCACCAGCAGGGTAGGACAGGGGGGGAATCAGCCCCAGCATTTT
CATSRVGQGGNQPQHF
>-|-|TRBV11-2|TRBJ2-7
TGTGCCAGCAGCTTAGACAGGGGGGGCGAGCAGTACTTC
CASSLDRGGEQYF
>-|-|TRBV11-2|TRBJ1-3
TGTGCCTCTAGGGAGGTAACTGGAAACACCATATATTTT
CASREVTGNTIYF
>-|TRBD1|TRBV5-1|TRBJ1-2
TGCGCCAGCAGCACGACCGGACAGGGATTTGACGGCTACACCTTC
CASSTTGQGFDGYTF
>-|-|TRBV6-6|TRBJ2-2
TGTGCCAGCAGTTACTCGGGTATCGGGGAGCTGTTTTTT
CASSYSGIGELFF
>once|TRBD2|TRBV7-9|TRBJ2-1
TGTGCCAGCAGCTTAGCTATAGCGGGAGGGCCGCAGTTCTTC
CASSLAIAGGPQFF
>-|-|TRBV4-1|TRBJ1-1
TGCGCCAGCAGCCAAGGGAATCCGGAGGGGGACACTGAAGCTTTCTTT
CASSQGNPEGDTEAFF